This T cell receptor beta chain was sequenced for a study of T-cell reconstitution after alpha-beta-depleted transplantation in children. A library of TCRbeta sequences, prepared with unique molecular identifiers, was generated. In TCRdb, the PCR reads were re-called with MiXCR into one record per CDR3 protein. The sample lists some 500,000 distinct CDR3 sequences; about 18% were seen once. The CDR3 is 17 amino acids. Germline trimming cut 2 bases from V and 4 bases from J; bases unmatched to any gene: 11. Germline lookup yields CDR1 MNHEY and CDR2 SVGEGT. This clonotype was found many times. The V and J genes are TRBV6-2 or TRBV6-3 and TRBJ2-7, with 10 nucleotides matching TRBD1. The sample was PBMCs from the stem cell graft donor, taken from the stem cell graft. The TCR originated in a human donor who donated a stem cell graft to a child with acute lymphoblastic leukemia. The CDR3 loop is CASSYLSGQGDTYEQYF. The CDR3, as DNA: TGTGCCAGCAGTTACCTTTCCGGACAGGGGGATACTTACGAGCAGTACTTC.